This is a list of T cell receptor beta chains from one sample in a study of technical replicates of blood from a handful of donors. Profiling relied on immunoSEQ multiplex PCR, and the TCRdb table lists in-frame clones only, not all of them. The data contain some 75,000 clones, 90% to 97% of them seen just once; the ten biggest clones take up about 0.31%. The sample was T cells isolated from PBMCs. Receptors were obtained from a human donor in good health. CDR3s include the opening cysteine and the closing phenylalanine or tryptophan. The order of the fields is D gene, V gene, J gene, clone size, CDR3 DNA, CDR3 protein. D genes are given only for firm matches. The size of a clone is reported for some rows only, either as once, few or many, or as a class for expanded clones.

-	TRBV6-5	TRBJ2-7	-	TGTGCCAGCAGTTTGGGCAGTGGAGGTTACGAGCAGTACTTC	CASSLGSGGYEQYF
-	TRBV7-2	TRBJ2-1	-	TGTGCCAGCAGCTTAACCACTCCCACCTACAATGAGCAGTTCTTC	CASSLTTPTYNEQFF
TRBD2	TRBV7-8	TRBJ2-7	-	TGTGCCAGCAGTTCTAGCGGCCTCTCCTACGAGCAGTACTTC	CASSSSGLSYEQYF
TRBD1	TRBV6-4	TRBJ2-1	-	TGTGCCAGCAGTGACCCGGGACAGGGGGGAAATGAGCAGTTCTTC	CASSDPGQGGNEQFF
-	TRBV18	TRBJ2-2	-	TGTGCCAGCTCACCCTACACCGGGGAGCTGTTTTTT	CASSPYTGELFF
-	TRBV9	TRBJ2-2	-	TGTGCCAGCAGCCTTCAGGGGAGGGGAACCGGGGAGCTGTTTTTT	CASSLQGRGTGELFF
-	TRBV6-4	TRBJ2-3	-	TGTGCCAGCAGTCGACAGGTCTGGGATACGCAGTATTTT	CASSRQVWDTQYF
-	TRBV11-3	TRBJ2-3	-	TGTGCCAGCAGCTCAAGCCGGGAGATAGATACGCAGTATTTT	CASSSSREIDTQYF
-	TRBV19	TRBJ2-7	-	TGTGCCAGTAGTAAGGGCTCGGACTTCTACGAGCAGTACTTC	CASSKGSDFYEQYF
-	TRBV28	TRBJ2-7	-	TGTGCCAGCAGTTTGATGGAGAACCACTACGAGCAGTACTTC	CASSLMENHYEQYF
TRBD1	TRBV7-9	TRBJ1-1	-	TGTGCCAGCAGCTCCTGGACAGGGCCGAACACTGAAGCTTTCTTT	CASSSWTGPNTEAFF
-	TRBV6-4	TRBJ2-1	-	TGTGCCAGCAGTACAATCCCGGGCGGGTACAATGAGCAGTTCTTC	CASSTIPGGYNEQFF
-	TRBV28	TRBJ1-1	-	TGTGCCAGCGGACGGCGGGCCACTGAAGCTTTCTTT	CASGRRATEAFF
-	TRBV15	TRBJ1-5	-	TGTGCCACCAGCAGAGATAGGGCAGGGAATCAGCCCCAGCATTTT	CATSRDRAGNQPQHF
-	TRBV11-3	TRBJ1-1	-	TGTGCCAGCAGCTTCAAAGCAAGAGCTTTCTTT	CASSFKARAFF
-	TRBV9	TRBJ2-7	-	TGTGCCAGCAGCGTATCCCCCGGGGGATTCTACGAGCAGTACTTC	CASSVSPGGFYEQYF
TRBD1	TRBV20-1	TRBJ2-7	-	TGCAGTGCCCGGACAGGTTACGAGCAGTACTTC	CSARTGYEQYF
-	TRBV9	TRBJ1-1	-	TGTGCCAGCAGCGTAGCTACCGGAACTATGAACACTGAAGCTTTCTTT	CASSVATGTMNTEAFF
-	TRBV7-9	TRBJ2-1	-	TGTGCCAGCAGCAGTACGCGACTACCGGACAATGAGCAGTTCTTC	CASSSTRLPDNEQFF
TRBD1	TRBV28	TRBJ2-7	-	TGTGCCAGCTGTCGGCCGGGACAGTACTCCTACGAGCAGTACTTC	CASCRPGQYSYEQYF
TRBD1	TRBV4-3	TRBJ2-5	-	TGCGCCAGCAGCCAGGTTCTCACAGGGGTGTATGGGACCCAGTACTTC	CASSQVLTGVYGTQYF
TRBD2	TRBV15	TRBJ2-1	once	TGTGCCACCAGCGAGGGACTAGCGGGAGCCCGGGAGCAGTTCTTC	CATSEGLAGAREQFF